The 2 T cell receptor beta chains below come from one sample, sequenced in a study of blood T cell repertoires in COVID-19. Using immunoSEQ multiplex PCR, the repertoire was profiled, and TCRdb retains in-frame clones only, with some absent. This table holds tens of thousands of clones, around 80% found once. Input material: peripheral blood. The receptors derive from a woman over 75 with acute or convalescent COVID-19.

This clone occurred once. CDR3 amino acids: CASSRTPGPQHF. CDR3 DNA: TGTGCCAGCAGCCGAACGCCGGGGCCCCAGCATTTT. This chain joins TRBV3-1 (or the pseudogene TRBV3-2) and TRBJ1-5; D gene uncertain. Germline CDR1 is LGHDT and CDR2 is YNNKEL (reference sequence). The length of the CDR3 is 12 residues. V was cut by 4 bases and J by 9 bases, with 10 bases left in between.

The chain joins TRBV19 to TRBJ2-5, with 8 bases matching TRBD2. V was pared by 4 bases and J by 0 bases, with 7 bases of the junction left unmatched. This CDR3 has 16 residues. Germline V gene data show CDR1 as LNHDA and CDR2 as SQIVND (reference sequence). DNA of the CDR3: TGTGCCAGTAGTACCATAGCGGGGCTGTACCAAGAGACCCAGTACTTC. It translates to CASSTIAGLYQETQYF.